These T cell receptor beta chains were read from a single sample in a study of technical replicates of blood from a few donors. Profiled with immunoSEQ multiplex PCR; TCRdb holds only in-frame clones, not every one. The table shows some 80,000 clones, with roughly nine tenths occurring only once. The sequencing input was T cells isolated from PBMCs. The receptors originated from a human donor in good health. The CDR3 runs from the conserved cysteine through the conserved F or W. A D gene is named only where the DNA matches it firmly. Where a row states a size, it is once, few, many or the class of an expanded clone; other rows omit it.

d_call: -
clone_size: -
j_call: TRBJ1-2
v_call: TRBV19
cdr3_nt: TGTGCCAGTAGTATAGTACACGTGGATGGCTACACCTTC
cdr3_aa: CASSIVHVDGYTF

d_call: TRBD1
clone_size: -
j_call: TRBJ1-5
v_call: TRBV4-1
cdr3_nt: TGCGCCAGCAGCCGGACCGGGACAGGGGCTTACCAGCCCCAGCATTTT
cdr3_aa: CASSRTGTGAYQPQHF

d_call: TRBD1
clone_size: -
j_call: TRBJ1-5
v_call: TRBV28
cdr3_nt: TGTGCCAGCAGTTTGCCTCGGACAGGGCTTGGTCAGCCCCAGCATTTT
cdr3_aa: CASSLPRTGLGQPQHF

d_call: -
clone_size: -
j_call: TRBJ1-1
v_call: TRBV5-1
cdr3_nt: TGCGCCAGCAGCTTGGTTACACCCACGAACACTGAAGCTTTCTTT
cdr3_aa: CASSLVTPTNTEAFF

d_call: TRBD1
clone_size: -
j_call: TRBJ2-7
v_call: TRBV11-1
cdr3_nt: TGTGCCAGCAGCTCAAACGGACAGGGAACCTACGAGCAGTACTTC
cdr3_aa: CASSSNGQGTYEQYF

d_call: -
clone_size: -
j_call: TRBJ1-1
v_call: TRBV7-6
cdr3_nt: TGTGCCAGCAGCTTAGCTGTTGGACAACTGAACACTGAAGCTTTCTTT
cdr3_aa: CASSLAVGQLNTEAFF

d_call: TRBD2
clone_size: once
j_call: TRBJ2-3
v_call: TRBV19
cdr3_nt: TGTGCCAGTAGTGGGGCGGCGGCGGGAGGGCCAGATACGCAGTATTTT
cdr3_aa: CASSGAAAGGPDTQYF

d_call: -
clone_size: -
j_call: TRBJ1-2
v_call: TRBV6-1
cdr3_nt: TGTGCCAGCAGTCCTCGGGGAACTAACTATGGCTACACCTTC
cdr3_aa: CASSPRGTNYGYTF

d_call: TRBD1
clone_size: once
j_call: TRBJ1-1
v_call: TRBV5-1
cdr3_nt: TGCGCCAGCAGCCCAGGGGGGAATGAAGCTTTCTTT
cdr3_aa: CASSPGGNEAFF

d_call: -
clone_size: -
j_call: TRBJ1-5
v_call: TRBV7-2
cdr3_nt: TGTGCCAGCAGCTTTACAGCACAAACCTTAAGGCCCCAGCATTTT
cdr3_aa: CASSFTAQTLRPQHF

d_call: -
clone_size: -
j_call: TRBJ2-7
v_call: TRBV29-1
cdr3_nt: TGCAGCGTGAAGGGGGACCCACCCAACGAGCAGTACTTC
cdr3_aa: CSVKGDPPNEQYF

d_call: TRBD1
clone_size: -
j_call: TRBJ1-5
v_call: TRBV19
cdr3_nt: TGTGCCAGTAGTATATCTCGACAGGGGGTCCAGCATTTT
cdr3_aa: CASSISRQGVQHF

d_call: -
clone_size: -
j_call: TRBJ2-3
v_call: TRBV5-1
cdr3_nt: TGCGCCAGCAGCTTGCGATATACTAGAGGAGATACGCAGTATTTT
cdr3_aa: CASSLRYTRGDTQYF

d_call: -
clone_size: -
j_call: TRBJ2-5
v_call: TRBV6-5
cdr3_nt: TGTGCCAGCAGTTATTCAGGGGGGCTGGAGACCCAGTACTTC
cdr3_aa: CASSYSGGLETQYF

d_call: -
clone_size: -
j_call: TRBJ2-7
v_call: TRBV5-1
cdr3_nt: TGCGCCAGCAGCTTGCTGGGGGCCCTCTCCTACGAGCAGTACTTC
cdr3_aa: CASSLLGALSYEQYF

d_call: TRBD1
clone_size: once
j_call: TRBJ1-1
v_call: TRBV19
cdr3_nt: TGTGCCAGTAGTATGGGCCGCATTGGGACAGGGGTTACTGAAGCTTTCTTT
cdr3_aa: CASSMGRIGTGVTEAFF

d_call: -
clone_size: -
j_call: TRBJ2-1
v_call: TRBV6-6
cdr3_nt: TGTGCCAGCCAATACCTGAACACGGGTGAGCAGTTCTTC
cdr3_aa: CASQYLNTGEQFF

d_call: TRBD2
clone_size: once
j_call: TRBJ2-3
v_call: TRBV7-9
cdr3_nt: TGTGCCAGCAGCTCAACCGGGACTAGAGAGGGCACAGATACGCAGTATTTT
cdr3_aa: CASSSTGTREGTDTQYF

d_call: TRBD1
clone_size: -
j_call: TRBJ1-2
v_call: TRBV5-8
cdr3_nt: TGTGCCAGCAGCAGAGGACAGGAAGGCTATGGCTACACCTTC
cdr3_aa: CASSRGQEGYGYTF

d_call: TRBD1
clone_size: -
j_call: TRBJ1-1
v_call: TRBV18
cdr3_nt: TGTGCCAGCTCGCAGGGGGCCGGGTGGAACACTGAAGCTTTCTTT
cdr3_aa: CASSQGAGWNTEAFF

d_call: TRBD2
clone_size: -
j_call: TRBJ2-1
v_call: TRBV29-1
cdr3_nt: TGCAGCGTGATCGGGATAGCGGGAGGTGGCCATGAGCAGTTCTTC
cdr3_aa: CSVIGIAGGGHEQFF

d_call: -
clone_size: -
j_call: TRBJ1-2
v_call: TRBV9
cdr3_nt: TGTGCCAGCAGCGTAGGGTTCGGAGGGAACTATGGCTACACCTTC
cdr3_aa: CASSVGFGGNYGYTF

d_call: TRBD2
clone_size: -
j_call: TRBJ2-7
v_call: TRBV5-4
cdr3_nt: TGTGCCAGCAGCTTGCTGGCTAGCGGGGGGATTACCTACGAGCAGTACTTC
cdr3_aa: CASSLLASGGITYEQYF

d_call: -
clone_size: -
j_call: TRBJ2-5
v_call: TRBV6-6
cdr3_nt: TGTGCCAGCAGTTACTCTACGGGCCAAGAGACCCAGTACTTC
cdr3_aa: CASSYSTGQETQYF

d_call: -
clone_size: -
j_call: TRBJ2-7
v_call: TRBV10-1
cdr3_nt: TGCGCCAGCAGTGATCTAAGGGGAACCCACGAGCAGTACTTC
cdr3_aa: CASSDLRGTHEQYF

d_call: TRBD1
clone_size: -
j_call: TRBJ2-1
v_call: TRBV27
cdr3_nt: TGTGCCAGCAGTGGACAGGCCTTACCTTACAATGAGCAGTTCTTC
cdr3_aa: CASSGQALPYNEQFF

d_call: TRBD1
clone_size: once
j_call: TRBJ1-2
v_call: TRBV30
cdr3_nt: TGTGCCTGGTTCGGGGACAGGGGGAAAGGAAGCTATGGCTACACCTTC
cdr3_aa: CAWFGDRGKGSYGYTF

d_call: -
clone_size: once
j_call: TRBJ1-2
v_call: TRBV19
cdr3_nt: TGTGCCAGTAGTACGACAGCCTACCGCCTCTATGGCTACACCTTC
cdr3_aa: CASSTTAYRLYGYTF

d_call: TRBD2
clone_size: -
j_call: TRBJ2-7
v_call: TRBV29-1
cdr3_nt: TGCAGCGTTGAAGCTAGCGGGAACCGCTACGAGCAGTACTTC
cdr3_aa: CSVEASGNRYEQYF

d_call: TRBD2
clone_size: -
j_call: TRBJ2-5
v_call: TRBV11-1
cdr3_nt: TGTGCCAGCAGCTTCGACGGGGGAGGGGAAGAGACCCAGTACTTC
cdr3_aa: CASSFDGGGEETQYF

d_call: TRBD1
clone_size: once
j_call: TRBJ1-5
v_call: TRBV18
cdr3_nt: TGTGCCAGCTCACCAGTGGCTGGGACAGAGAATCAGCCCCAGCATTTT
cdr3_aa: CASSPVAGTENQPQHF

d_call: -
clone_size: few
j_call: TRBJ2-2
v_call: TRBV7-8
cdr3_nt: TGTGCCAGCAGCCCCATGATTACCGGGGCGAACACCGGGGAGCTGTTTTTT
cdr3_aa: CASSPMITGANTGELFF

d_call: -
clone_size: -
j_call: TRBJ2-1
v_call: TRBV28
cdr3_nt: TGTGCCAGCAGGGTACAAGGAGCAGGGTCGCAGTTCTTC
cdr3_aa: CASRVQGAGSQFF

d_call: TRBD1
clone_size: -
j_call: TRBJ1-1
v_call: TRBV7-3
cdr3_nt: TGTGCCAGCAGCTTAGGACAGGTAATGAACACTGAAGCTTTCTTT
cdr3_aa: CASSLGQVMNTEAFF

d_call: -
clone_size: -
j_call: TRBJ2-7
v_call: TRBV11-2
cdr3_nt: TGTGCCAGCAGCTTAGATCCCGACAGGAGAGTCTACGAGCAGTACTTC
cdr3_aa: CASSLDPDRRVYEQYF

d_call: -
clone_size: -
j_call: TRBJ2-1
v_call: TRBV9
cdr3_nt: TGTGCCAGCAGCGTAGAAAGCGTACTTTACAATGAGCAGTTCTTC
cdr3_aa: CASSVESVLYNEQFF

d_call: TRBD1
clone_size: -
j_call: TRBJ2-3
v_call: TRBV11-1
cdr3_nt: TGTGCCAGCAGCTTAGGGGCAGGGGGCATAACAGATACGCAGTATTTT
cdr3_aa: CASSLGAGGITDTQYF

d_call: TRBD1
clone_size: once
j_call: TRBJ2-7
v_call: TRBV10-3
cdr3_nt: TGTGCCATCAGTGGAGTGGGAGACAGGGAGTTTTACGAGCAGTACTTC
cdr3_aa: CAISGVGDREFYEQYF

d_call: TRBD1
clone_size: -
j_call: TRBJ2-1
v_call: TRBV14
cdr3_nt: TGTGCCAGCAGTCGGGACAGCTACAATGAGCAGTTCTTC
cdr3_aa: CASSRDSYNEQFF

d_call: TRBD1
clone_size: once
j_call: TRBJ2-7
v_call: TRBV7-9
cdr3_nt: TGTGCCAGCAGCTCCCCGGGACAGGGGTCCTACGAGCAGTACTTC
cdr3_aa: CASSSPGQGSYEQYF

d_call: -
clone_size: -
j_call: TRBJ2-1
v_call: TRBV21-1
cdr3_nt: TGTGCCACCGTATTAGTAGCGGGAGTACGTTTTGACAATGAGCAGTTCTTC
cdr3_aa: CATVLVAGVRFDNEQFF